The sequence of this TCR beta chain was determined in a study of blood T cells in healthy people across ages. Across the whole study: Every two T cells gave about one barcoded beta molecule via template switching. General observations from the study: Roughly linear declines in TCR beta diversity per million T cells occurred with age.

Sample-barcoded 5' priming and a J-beta primer mix drove a second PCR of roughly 7 to 11 cycles. MiXCR, run by TCRdb on the 5' RACE reads, gives a single entry per CDR3 protein. The sample has about 1.4 million distinct CDR3 sequences; 59% are singletons. Trimming removed 1 base at V and 0 bases at J, with 8 bases between. CDR3 length equals 15 residues. Germline values: CDR1 MNHEY, CDR2 SMNVEV (reference sequence). To note about this clonotype: The target antigen is unknown.

Healthy Caucasians from Russia aged about 6 to 90 served as donors. The clonotype was recovered from a man aged 18 to 30 in good health. This sequence joins TRBV27 and TRBJ2-3; no clear D gene. The sample comprised blood. The CDR3 DNA reads TGTGCCAGCAGTTTATATACGATAAGCACAGATACGCAGTATTTT. Translated: CASSLYTISTDTQYF.